This T cell receptor beta chain stems from a study of control samples from healthy donors and cancer patients. Assay used: immunoSEQ multiplex PCR; TCRdb lists only in-frame clones, some missing. The data contain 150,000 to 200,000 clones, around 94% of them singletons. CDR1 ENHRY and CDR2 SYGVKD come from the germline V gene. V was shortened by 4 bases and J by 2 bases, with 12 bases between the two germline ends. The CDR3 extends over 14 amino acids. The sequence derives from a woman between 18 and 29 years old in good health. This chain links TRBV10-3 with TRBJ2-7; either TRBD1 or TRBD2 may fit D (6 bases each). The sample was blood. The CDR3 spells CAISGGAGTYEQYF. CDR3 in DNA: TGTGCCATCAGTGGGGGGGCAGGGACCTACGAGCAGTACTTC.